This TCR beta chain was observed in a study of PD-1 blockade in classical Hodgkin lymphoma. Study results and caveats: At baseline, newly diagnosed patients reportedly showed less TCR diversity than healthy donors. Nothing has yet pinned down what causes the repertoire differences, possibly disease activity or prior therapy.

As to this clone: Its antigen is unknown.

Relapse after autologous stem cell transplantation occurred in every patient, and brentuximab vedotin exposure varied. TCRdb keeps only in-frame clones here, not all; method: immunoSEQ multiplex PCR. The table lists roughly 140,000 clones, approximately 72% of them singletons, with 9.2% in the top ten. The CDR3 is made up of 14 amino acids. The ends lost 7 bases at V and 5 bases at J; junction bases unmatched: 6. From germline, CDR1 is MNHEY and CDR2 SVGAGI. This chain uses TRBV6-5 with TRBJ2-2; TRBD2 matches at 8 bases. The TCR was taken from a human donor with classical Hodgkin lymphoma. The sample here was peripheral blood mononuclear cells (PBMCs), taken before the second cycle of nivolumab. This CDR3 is CASTPGGWTGELFF. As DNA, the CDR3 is TGTGCCAGCACCCCGGGGGGGTGGACCGGGGAGCTGTTTTTT.